The 7 T cell receptor beta chains below all came from one sample that was sequenced in a study of OX40 agonist ivuxolimab in advanced cancers. Libraries were prepared by immunoSEQ multiplex PCR; TCRdb keeps only in-frame clonotypes and omits some of them. This sample carries about 77,000 clones, around 86% of them seen once, and the ten largest clones take 6.2%. Specimen: CD4+ or CD8+ T cells sorted from blood, collected in a trial of the OX40 agonist ivuxolimab. These receptors were taken from an adult with an advanced solid tumor such as melanoma, head and neck, liver or kidney cancer.

This clone occurred once. This sequence joins TRBV4-3 and TRBJ2-2; a weak D match, TRBD2 (6 bases). This CDR3 comprises 17 residues. Per germline, CDR1 LGHNA and CDR2 YSLEER. V was trimmed by 4 bases and J by 2 bases, leaving 17 bases between them. CDR3 DNA: TGCGCCAGCAGCCTCCCGGGTGGCGGGGTTAACACCGGGGAGCTGTTTTTT. The encoded protein is CASSLPGGGVNTGELFF.

The chain combines TRBV10-3 with TRBJ1-4; 9 bases agree with TRBD1. This CDR3 is built from 13 residues. CDR1 is ENHRY, CDR2 SYGVKD, per germline. V lost 4 bases to trimming and J lost 8 bases; unmatched junction nucleotides: 2. CDR3 sequence reads: CAISAGQGEKLFF. In DNA, the CDR3 is TGTGCCATCAGTGCCGGACAGGGGGAAAAACTGTTTTTT.

The chain uses TRBV28 and TRBJ2-5; 9 nucleotides match TRBD1. Trimming removed 4 bases from V and 3 bases from J; junction bases left unmatched: 15. The CDR3 contains 18 residues. From germline, CDR1 is MDHEN and CDR2 SYDVKM. The CDR3, as DNA: TGTGCCAGCAGTTCCTTGTCCCCGGGACAGGGAAGAAAAGAGACCCAGTACTTC. It translates to CASSSLSPGQGRKETQYF.

This clone appeared a few times. The gene calls are TRBV5-6 and TRBJ2-1; 10 bases match TRBD1. In germline, CDR1 is SGHDT, CDR2 YYEEEE. The CDR3 sequence is 16 residues long. Losses at the gene ends were 2 bases for V and 7 bases for J; bases not matched to a gene: 9. The CDR3 reads CASSFGTGALENEQFF. Written as DNA, the CDR3 is TGTGCCAGCAGCTTTGGGACAGGGGCCCTTGAAAATGAGCAGTTCTTC.

This clone was picked up one time. The chain is built from TRBV5-1 and TRBJ1-2; D ambiguous. Looked up from germline, CDR1 is SGHRS and CDR2 is YFSETQ. The V gene lost 4 bases and the J gene lost 0 bases, with 16 bases spanning the gap. The CDR3 has 16 residues. DNA of the CDR3: TGCGCCAGCAGCCCGGTGAAGGCGACTACTAACTATGGCTACACCTTC. Amino acid sequence: CASSPVKATTNYGYTF.

The chain recombines TRBV7-3 with TRBJ2-7; 9 nucleotides agree with TRBD1. V lost 5 bases, J lost 7 bases, and 12 bases stayed unmatched. The CDR3 sequence is 15 residues long. Germline CDR1 is SGHTA and CDR2 is FQGTGA. CDR3 bases: TGTGCCAGCAGCCCCCTGGGGGGACAGGGAGGGGAGCAGTACTTC. Protein: CASSPLGGQGGEQYF.

CDR3 sequence (DNA): TGTGCCAGCAGTGTCCTTCGGGGAGGGAATGGCTACACCTTC. Translated, it gives CASSVLRGGNGYTF. V gene TRBV2 combines with J gene TRBJ1-2; D is uncertain. This CDR3 has 14 amino acids. Germline V gene sequence: CDR1 SNHLY, CDR2 FYNNEI. Deletions cut 4 bases from V and 6 bases from J, with 15 bases between.